The T cell receptor (beta chain) described here comes from a study of identical twins. Whole-study findings and limits: Possibly, invariant MAIT and iNKT cells partly confounded zero-insertion analyses. Conclusions were based on cross-sectional statistical analysis, without following the same donors.

V shed 5 bases and J 8 bases; nucleotides not matched to a gene: 11. The CDR3 is 14 residues long. CDR1 is SGHTA and CDR2 is FQGNSA in the germline V gene. A note on this clonotype: Antigen specificity is unknown.

All donors were healthy, and all were Caucasian. TCRdb used MiXCR to reprocess the 5' RACE reads, holding one entry per CDR3 protein. The sample contains 350,000 to 450,000 distinct CDR3 sequences, around a sixth of which appear only once. Sequencing used naive T cells sorted from blood. The V call is TRBV7-2, the J call TRBJ1-2, with 7 bases aligning to TRBD1. The TCR was taken from a man aged 50 to 60 in good health. CDR3 in amino acids: CASSPTDRVSGYTF. CDR3 nucleotides: TGTGCCAGCAGCCCAACCGACAGGGTCTCAGGCTACACCTTC. The full variable domain, its missing parts supplied by reference TRBV7-2 and TRBJ1-2, is GAGVSQSPSNKVTEKGKDVELRCDPISGHTALYWYRQSLGQGLEFLIYFQGNSAPDKSGLPSDRFSAERTGGSVSTLTIQRTQQEDSAVYLCASSPTDRVSGYTFGSGTRLTVV.